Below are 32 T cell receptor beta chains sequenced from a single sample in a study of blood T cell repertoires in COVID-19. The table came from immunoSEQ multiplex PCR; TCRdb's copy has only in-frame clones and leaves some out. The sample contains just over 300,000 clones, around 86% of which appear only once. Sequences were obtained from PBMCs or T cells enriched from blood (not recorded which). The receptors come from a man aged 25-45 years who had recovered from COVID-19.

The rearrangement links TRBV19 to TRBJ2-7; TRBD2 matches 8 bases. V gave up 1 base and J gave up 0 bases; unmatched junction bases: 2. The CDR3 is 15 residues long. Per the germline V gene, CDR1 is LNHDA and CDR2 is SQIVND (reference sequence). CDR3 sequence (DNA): TGTGCCAGTAGTATAGTAGGACTAGCCTCCTACGAGCAGTACTTC. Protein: CASSIVGLASYEQYF.

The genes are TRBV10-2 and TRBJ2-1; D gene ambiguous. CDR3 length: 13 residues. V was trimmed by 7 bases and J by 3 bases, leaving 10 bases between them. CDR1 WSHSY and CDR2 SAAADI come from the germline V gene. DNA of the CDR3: TGCGCCAGCACTTTAACCTACTACAATGAGCAGTTCTTC. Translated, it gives CASTLTYYNEQFF.

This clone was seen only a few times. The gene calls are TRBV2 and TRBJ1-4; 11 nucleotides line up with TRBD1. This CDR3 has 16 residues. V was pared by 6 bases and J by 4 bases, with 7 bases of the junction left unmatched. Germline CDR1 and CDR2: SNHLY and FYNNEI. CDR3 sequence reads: CASRAGTGGLNEKLFF. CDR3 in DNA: TGTGCCAGCAGAGCCGGGACAGGGGGACTTAATGAAAAACTGTTTTTT.

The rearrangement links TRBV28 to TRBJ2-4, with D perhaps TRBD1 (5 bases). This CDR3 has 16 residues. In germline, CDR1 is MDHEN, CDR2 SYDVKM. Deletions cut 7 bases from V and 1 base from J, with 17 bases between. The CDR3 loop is CASTRPGSAAKNIQYF. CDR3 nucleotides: TGTGCCAGCACCCGCCCAGGGTCCGCGGCCAAAAACATTCAGTACTTC. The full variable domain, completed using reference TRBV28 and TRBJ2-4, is DVKVTQSSRYLVKRTGEKVFLECVQDMDHENMFWYRQDPGLGLRLIYFSYDVKMKEKGDIPEGYSVSREKKERFSLILESASTNQTSMYLCASTRPGSAAKNIQYFGAGTRLSVL.

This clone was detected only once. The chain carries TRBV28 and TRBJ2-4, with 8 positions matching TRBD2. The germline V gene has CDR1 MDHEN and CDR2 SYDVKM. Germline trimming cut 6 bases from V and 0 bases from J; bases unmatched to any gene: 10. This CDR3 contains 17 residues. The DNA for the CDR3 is TGTGCCAGCAGACCCCGGGAGGGAGTAATAGCCAAAAACATTCAGTACTTC. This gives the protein CASRPREGVIAKNIQYF.

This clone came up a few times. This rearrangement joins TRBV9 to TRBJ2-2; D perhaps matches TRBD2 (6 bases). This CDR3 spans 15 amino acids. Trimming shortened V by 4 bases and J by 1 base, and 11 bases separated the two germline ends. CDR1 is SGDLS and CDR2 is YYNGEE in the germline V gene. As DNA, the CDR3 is TGTGCCAGCAGCCCCTTGGGGGGGAACACCGGGGAGCTGTTTTTT. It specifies CASSPLGGNTGELFF. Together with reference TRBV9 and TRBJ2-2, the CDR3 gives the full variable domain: DSGVTQTPKHLITATGQRVTLRCSPRSGDLSVYWYQQSLDQGLQFLIQYYNGEERAKGNILERFSAQQFPDLHSELNLSSLELGDSALYFCASSPLGGNTGELFFGEGSRLTVL.

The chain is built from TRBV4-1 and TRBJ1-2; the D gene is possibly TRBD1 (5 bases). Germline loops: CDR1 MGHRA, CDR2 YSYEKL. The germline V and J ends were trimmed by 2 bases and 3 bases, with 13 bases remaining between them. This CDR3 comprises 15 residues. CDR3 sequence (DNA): TGCGCCAGCAGCCAAACCCCGACAGAGCACTATGGCTACACCTTC. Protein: CASSQTPTEHYGYTF.

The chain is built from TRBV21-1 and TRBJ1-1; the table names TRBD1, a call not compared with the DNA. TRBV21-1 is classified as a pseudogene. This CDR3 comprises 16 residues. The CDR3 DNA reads TGTGCCAGCAGCAATATCTACAGGGGCGATAGCACTGAAGCTTTCTTT. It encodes CASSNIYRGDSTEAFF.

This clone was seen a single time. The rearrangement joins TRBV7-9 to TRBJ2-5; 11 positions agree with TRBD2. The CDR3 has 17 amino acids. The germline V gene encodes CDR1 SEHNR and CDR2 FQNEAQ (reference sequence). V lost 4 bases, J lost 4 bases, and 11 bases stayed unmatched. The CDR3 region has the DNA TGTGCCAGCAGCTCCGTAGACCTAGCGGGGGGTGGAGAGACCCAGTACTTC. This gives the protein CASSSVDLAGGGETQYF.

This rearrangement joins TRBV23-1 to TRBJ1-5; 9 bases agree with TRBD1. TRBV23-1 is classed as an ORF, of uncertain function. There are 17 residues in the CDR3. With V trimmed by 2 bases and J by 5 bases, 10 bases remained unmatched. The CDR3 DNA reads TGCGCCAGCAGTCAACAGCCGGACAGGGGTGATCATCAGCCCCAGCATTTT. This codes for CASSQQPDRGDHQPQHF.

For the CDR3, the DNA is TGTGCCAGTAGTACCCCGAGCCGGGTCACTGAAGCTTTCTTT. The encoded protein is CASSTPSRVTEAFF. The J gene is TRBJ1-1, the V gene TRBV19; no clear D. Trimming removed 4 bases at V and 4 bases at J, with 13 bases between. The CDR3 length is 14 residues. The germline gives CDR1 LNHDA, CDR2 SQIVND (reference sequence).

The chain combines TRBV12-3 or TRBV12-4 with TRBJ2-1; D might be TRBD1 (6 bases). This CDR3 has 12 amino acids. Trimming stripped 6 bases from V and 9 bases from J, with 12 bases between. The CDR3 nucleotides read TGTGCCAGCAGATTTCAGGGGACTGAGCAGTTCTTC. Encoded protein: CASRFQGTEQFF.

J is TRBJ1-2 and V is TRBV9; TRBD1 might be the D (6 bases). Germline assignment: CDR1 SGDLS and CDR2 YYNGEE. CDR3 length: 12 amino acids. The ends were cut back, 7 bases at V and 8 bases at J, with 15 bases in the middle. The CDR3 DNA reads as TGTGCCAGCCGAGGGGGAACTCGCGGCTACACCTTC. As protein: CASRGGTRGYTF. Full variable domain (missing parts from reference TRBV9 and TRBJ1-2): DSGVTQTPKHLITATGQRVTLRCSPRSGDLSVYWYQQSLDQGLQFLIQYYNGEERAKGNILERFSAQQFPDLHSELNLSSLELGDSALYFCASRGGTRGYTFGSGTRLTVV.

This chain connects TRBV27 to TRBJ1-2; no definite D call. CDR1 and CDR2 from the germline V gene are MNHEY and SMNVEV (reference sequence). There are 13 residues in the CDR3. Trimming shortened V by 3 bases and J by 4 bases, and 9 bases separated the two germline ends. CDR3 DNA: TGTGCCAGCAGTTTCAGTGAGGGCTATGGCTACACCTTC. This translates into CASSFSEGYGYTF.

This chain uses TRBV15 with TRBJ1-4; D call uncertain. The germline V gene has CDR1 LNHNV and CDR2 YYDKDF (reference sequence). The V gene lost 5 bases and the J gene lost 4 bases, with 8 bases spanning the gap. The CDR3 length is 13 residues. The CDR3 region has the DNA TGTGCCACCAGCCGAGGACTTAATGAAAAACTGTTTTTT. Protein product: CATSRGLNEKLFF.

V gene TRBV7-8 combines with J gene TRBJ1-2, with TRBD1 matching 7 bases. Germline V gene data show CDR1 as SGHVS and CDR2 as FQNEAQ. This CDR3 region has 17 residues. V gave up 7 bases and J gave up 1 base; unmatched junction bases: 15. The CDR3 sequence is CASKRDRDSHFNYGYTF. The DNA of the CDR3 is TGTGCCAGCAAAAGGGACCGGGACAGTCATTTTAACTATGGCTACACCTTC.

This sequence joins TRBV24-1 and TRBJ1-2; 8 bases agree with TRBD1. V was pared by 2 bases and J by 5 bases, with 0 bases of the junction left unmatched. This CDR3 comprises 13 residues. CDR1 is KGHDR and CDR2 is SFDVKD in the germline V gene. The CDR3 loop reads CATSDWTGYGYTF. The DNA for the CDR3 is TGTGCCACCAGTGATTGGACAGGGTATGGCTACACCTTC.

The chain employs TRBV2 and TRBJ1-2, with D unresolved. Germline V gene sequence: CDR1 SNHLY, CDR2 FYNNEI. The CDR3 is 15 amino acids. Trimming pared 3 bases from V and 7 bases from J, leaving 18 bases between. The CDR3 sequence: CASSDQDLPLGGYTF. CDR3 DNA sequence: TGTGCCAGCAGTGACCAGGATTTGCCCCTGGGTGGCTACACCTTC.

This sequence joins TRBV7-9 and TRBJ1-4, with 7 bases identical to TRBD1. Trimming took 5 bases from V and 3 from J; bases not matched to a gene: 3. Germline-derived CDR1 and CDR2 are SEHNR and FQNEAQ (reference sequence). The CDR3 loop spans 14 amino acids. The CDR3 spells CASSDRVSNEKLFF. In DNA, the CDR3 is TGTGCCAGCAGCGACAGGGTTTCTAATGAAAAACTGTTTTTT.

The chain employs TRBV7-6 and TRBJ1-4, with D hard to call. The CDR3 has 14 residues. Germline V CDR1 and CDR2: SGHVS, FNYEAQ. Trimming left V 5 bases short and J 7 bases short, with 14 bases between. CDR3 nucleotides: TGTGCCAGCAGCGAGGTGGGTTTCCTTGAAAAACTGTTTTTT. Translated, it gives CASSEVGFLEKLFF.

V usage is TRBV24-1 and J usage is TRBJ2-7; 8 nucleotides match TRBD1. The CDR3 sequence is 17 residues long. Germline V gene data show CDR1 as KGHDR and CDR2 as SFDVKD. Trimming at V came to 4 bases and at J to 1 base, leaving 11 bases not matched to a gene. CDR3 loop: CATSEFDRDRGSYEQYF. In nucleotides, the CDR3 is TGTGCCACCAGTGAGTTTGATAGAGACAGGGGTTCCTACGAGCAGTACTTC.

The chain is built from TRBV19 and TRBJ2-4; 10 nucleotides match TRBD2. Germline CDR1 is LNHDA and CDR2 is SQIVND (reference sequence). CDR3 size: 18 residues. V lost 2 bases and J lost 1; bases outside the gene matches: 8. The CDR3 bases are TGTGCCAGTAGTATAAAGCGGGAGGGCCTGTCGGCCAAAAACATTCAGTACTTC. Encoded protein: CASSIKREGLSAKNIQYF.

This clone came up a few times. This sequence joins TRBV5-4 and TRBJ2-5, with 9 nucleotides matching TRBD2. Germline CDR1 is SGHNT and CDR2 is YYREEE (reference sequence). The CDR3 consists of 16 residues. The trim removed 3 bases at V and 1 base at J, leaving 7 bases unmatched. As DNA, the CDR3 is TGTGCCAGCAGCTCTGGGACTAGCAGGATCCAAGAGACCCAGTACTTC. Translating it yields CASSSGTSRIQETQYF.

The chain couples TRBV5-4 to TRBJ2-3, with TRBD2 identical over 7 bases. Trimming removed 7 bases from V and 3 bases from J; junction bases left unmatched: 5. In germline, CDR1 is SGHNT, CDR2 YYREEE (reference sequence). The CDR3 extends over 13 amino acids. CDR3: CASWSGETDTQYF. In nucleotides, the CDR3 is TGTGCCAGCTGGAGCGGGGAGACAGATACGCAGTATTTT. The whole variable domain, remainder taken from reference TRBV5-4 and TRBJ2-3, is ETGVTQSPTHLIKTRGQQVTLRCSSQSGHNTVSWYQQALGQGPQFIFQYYREEENGRGNFPPRFSGLQFPNYSSELNVNALELDDSALYLCASWSGETDTQYFGPGTRLTVL.

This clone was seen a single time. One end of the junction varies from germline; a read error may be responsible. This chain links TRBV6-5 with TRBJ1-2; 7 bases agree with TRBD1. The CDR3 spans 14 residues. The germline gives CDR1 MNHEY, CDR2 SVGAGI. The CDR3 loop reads CASSYSSQGGYPWF. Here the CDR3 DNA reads TGTGCCAGCAGTTACTCATCTCAGGGGGGCTACCCTTGGTTC.

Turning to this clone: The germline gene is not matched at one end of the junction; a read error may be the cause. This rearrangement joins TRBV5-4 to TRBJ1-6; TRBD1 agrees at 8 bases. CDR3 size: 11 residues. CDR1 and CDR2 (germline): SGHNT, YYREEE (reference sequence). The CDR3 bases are TGTGCCAGCAGCTTGGGGGACAGGATCAACTTT. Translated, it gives CASSLGDRINF. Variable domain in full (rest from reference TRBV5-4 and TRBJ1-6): ETGVTQSPTHLIKTRGQQVTLRCSSQSGHNTVSWYQQALGQGPQFIFQYYREEENGRGNFPPRFSGLQFPNYSSELNVNALELDDSALYLCASSLGDRINFGNGTRLTVT.

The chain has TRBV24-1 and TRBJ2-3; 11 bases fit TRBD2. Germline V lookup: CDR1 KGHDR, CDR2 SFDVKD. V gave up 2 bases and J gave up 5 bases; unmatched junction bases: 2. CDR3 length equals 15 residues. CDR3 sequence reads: CATSDYSGRGDTQYF. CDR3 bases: TGTGCCACCAGTGATTATAGCGGGAGGGGAGATACGCAGTATTTT.

This CDR3 reads CASSQPGQAPGNTIYF. Here the CDR3 DNA reads TGCGCCAGCAGCCAACCGGGACAGGCCCCTGGAAACACCATATATTTT. The gene calls are TRBV4-1 and TRBJ1-3; 8 bases map to TRBD1. Germline CDR1 and CDR2: MGHRA and YSYEKL. This CDR3 has 16 residues. V lost 2 bases, J lost 2 bases, and 5 bases stayed unmatched.

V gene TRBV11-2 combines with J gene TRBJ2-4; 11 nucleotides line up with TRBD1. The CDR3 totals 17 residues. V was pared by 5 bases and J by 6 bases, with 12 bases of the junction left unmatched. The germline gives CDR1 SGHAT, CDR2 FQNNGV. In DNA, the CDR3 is TGTGCCAGCAGCCCCCGGGACAGGGGGACCCGGGGAAACATTCAGTACTTC. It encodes CASSPRDRGTRGNIQYF.

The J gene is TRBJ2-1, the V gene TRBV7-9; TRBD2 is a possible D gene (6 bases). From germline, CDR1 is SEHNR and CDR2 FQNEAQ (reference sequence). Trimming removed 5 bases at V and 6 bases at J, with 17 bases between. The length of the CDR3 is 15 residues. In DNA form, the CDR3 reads TGTGCCAGCAGCAACACCCAGGGACTGGGCAATGAGCAGTTCTTC. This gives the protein CASSNTQGLGNEQFF. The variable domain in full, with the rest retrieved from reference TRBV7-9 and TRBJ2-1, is DTGVSQNPRHKITKRGQNVTFRCDPISEHNRLYWYRQTLGQGPEFLTYFQNEAQLEKSRLLSDRFSAERPKGSFSTLEIQRTEQGDSAMYLCASSNTQGLGNEQFFGPGTRLTVL.

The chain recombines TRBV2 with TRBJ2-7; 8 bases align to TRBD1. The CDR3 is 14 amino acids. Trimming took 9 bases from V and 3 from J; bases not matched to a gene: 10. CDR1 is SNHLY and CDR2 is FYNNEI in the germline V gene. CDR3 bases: TGTGCCAGTAAGGGACAGGCCAAAGTCTACGAGCAGTACTTC. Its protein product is CASKGQAKVYEQYF.

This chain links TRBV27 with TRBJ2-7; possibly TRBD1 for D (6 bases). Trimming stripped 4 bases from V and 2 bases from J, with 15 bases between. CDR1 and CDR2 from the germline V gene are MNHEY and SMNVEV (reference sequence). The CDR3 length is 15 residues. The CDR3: CASSYTGLPTYEQYF. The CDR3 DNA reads TGTGCCAGCAGTTATACAGGGTTACCAACCTACGAGCAGTACTTC.